These 8 T cell receptor beta chains share one sample of origin, sequenced in a study of pediatric ulcerative colitis. Sequenced by immunoSEQ multiplex PCR; TCRdb stores in-frame clones only, minus some. The sample comprises 55,000 to 65,000 clones, just over 75% of which are singletons, and about 5.2% rests with the top ten. Sequenced material: blood. The receptors here all came from a boy aged 5-17 years with moderate ulcerative colitis.

The CDR3 protein is CASSLGLYYEQYF. CDR3 DNA sequence: TGCGCCAGCAGCCTGGGACTATACTACGAGCAGTACTTC. This rearrangement joins TRBV5-1 to TRBJ2-7, with 7 bases identical to TRBD2. CDR1 and CDR2 (germline): SGHRS, YFSETQ. Trimming removed 4 bases from V and 3 bases from J; junction bases left unmatched: 4. The CDR3 is 13 residues long.

This clone has only a few counts. The rearrangement uses TRBV18 and TRBJ2-2, with D possibly matching TRBD1 (6 bases). The CDR3 extends over 15 amino acids. Germline loops: CDR1 KGHSH, CDR2 LQKENI. V lost 3 bases, J lost 0 bases, and 8 bases lay in between. Here the CDR3 reads CASSPGQTNTGELFF. CDR3 nucleotide sequence: TGTGCCAGCTCACCCGGACAGACGAACACCGGGGAGCTGTTTTTT.

This clone was picked up one time. The rearrangement links TRBV2 to TRBJ1-5, with D possibly being TRBD1 (5 bases). V lost 5 bases and J 2 bases, leaving 13 bases between the germline ends. Germline loops: CDR1 SNHLY, CDR2 FYNNEI. The CDR3 is 15 residues long. This CDR3 reads CASSPWGGGNQPQHF. The CDR3 region has the DNA TGTGCCAGCAGTCCCTGGGGCGGGGGCAATCAGCCCCAGCATTTT. The full variable domain, rest sourced from reference TRBV2 and TRBJ1-5, is EPEVTQTPSHQVTQMGQEVILRCVPISNHLYFYWYRQILGQKVEFLVSFYNNEISEKSEIFDDQFSVERPDGSNFTLKIRSTKLEDSAMYFCASSPWGGGNQPQHFGDGTRLSIL.

The gene calls are TRBV2 and TRBJ2-4; 7 bases map to TRBD1. Germline values: CDR1 SNHLY, CDR2 FYNNEI. Germline trimming cut 5 bases from V and 6 bases from J; bases unmatched to any gene: 7. The CDR3 loop spans 14 amino acids. CDR3 residues: CASSRQGVVNIQYF. CDR3 bases: TGTGCCAGCAGTCGACAGGGAGTGGTAAACATTCAGTACTTC.

The chain carries TRBV6-4 and TRBJ2-1; 10 bases match TRBD1. Germline V lookup: CDR1 MRHNA, CDR2 SNTAGT. The CDR3 consists of 15 residues. V shed 6 bases, J shed 2 bases, and the junction held 4 bases outside the gene matches. CDR3 DNA: TGTGCCAGCAGGGCCGACAGGGGGCCCTACAATGAGCAGTTCTTC. This translates into CASRADRGPYNEQFF.

This clone has just a few counts. The CDR3 DNA reads TGTGCTAGTGGCTTCCGGTATTCACCCCTCCACTTT. Its protein product is CASGFRYSPLHF. The chain combines TRBV12-5 with TRBJ1-6; unclear D gene. The CDR3 covers 12 residues. The V end lost 6 bases, the J end lost 8 bases, and 8 bases lay between the germline ends. The germline CDR1 and CDR2 sequences are LGHNT and FRNRAP.

The chain joins TRBV6-5 to TRBJ2-7, with D perhaps matching TRBD2 (6 bases). Trimming left V 0 bases short and J 7 bases short, with 13 bases between. Germline-derived CDR1 and CDR2 are MNHEY and SVGAGI. The CDR3 totals 14 residues. CDR3 coding DNA: TGTGCCAGCAGTTACTCGAAAGGAGGGCGGGAGCAGTACTTC. Translated: CASSYSKGGREQYF.

The chain uses TRBV7-8 and TRBJ1-2; TRBD1 matches at 7 bases. Germline CDR1 SGHVS, CDR2 FQNEAQ. The CDR3 has 15 residues. The V gene end was trimmed by 2 bases and the J gene end by 8 bases; junction bases not matched to a gene: 11. The CDR3 region is CASSLFLQGPGGYTF. The CDR3 coding sequence is TGTGCCAGCAGCTTATTCTTACAGGGGCCAGGAGGCTACACCTTC.